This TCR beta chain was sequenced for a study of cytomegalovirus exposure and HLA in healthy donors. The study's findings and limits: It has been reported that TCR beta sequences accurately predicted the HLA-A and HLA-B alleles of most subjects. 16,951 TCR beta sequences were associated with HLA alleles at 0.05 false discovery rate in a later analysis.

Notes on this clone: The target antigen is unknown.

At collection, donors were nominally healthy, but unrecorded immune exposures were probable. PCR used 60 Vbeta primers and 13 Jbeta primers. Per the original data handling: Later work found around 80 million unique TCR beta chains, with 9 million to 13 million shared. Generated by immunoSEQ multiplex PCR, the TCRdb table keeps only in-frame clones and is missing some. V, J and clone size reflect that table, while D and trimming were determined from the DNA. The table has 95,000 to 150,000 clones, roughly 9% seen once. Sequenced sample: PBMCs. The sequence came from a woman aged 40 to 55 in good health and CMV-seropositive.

CDR3 loop: CASSSRQGQTEAFF. CDR3 nucleotide sequence: TGTGCCAGCAGCTCGAGACAGGGACAAACTGAAGCTTTCTTT. The V call is TRBV7-9, the J call TRBJ1-1, with 7 nucleotides matching TRBD1. The V and J ends lost 4 bases and 5 bases, in that order; junction bases with no gene match: 7. Germline values: CDR1 SEHNR, CDR2 FQNEAQ (reference sequence). The CDR3 sequence is 14 residues long.